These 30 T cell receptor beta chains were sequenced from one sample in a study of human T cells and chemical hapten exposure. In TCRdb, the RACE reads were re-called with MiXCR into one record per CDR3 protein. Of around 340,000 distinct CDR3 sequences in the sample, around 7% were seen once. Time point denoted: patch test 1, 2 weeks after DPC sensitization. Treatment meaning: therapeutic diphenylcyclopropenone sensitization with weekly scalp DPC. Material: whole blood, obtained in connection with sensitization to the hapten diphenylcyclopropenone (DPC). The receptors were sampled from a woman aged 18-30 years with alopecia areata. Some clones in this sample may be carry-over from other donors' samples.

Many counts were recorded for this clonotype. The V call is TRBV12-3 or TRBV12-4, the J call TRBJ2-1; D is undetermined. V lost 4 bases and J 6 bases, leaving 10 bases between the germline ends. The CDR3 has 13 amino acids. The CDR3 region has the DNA TGTGCCAGCAGTTCCCCGCCTAGCAATGAGCAGTTCTTC. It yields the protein CASSSPPSNEQFF.

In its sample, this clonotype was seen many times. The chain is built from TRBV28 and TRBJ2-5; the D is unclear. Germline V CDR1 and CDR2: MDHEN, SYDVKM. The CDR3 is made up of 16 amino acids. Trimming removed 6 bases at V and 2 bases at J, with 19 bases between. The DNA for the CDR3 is TGTGCCAGCAGATCTTGGTCCGACACAATGCAAGAGACCCAGTACTTC. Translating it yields CASRSWSDTMQETQYF.

In DNA, the CDR3 is TGTGCCAGCAGTTACTACAGGGGAGGGAGAGAGACCCAGTACTTC. This sequence encodes CASSYYRGGRETQYF. The gene calls are TRBV6-6 and TRBJ2-5, with D possibly called TRBD1 or TRBD2 (7 bases each). Germline V gene lookup returns CDR1 MNHNY and CDR2 SVGAGI (reference sequence). The CDR3 extends over 15 amino acids. Trimming shortened V by 1 base and J by 4 bases, and 13 bases separated the two germline ends.

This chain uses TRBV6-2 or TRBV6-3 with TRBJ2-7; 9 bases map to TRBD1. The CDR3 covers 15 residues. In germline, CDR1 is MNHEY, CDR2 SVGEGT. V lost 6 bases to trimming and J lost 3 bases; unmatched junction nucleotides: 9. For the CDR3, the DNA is TGTGCCAGCAGACACCCCCCGGGACAGGGCTACGAGCAGTACTTC. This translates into CASRHPPGQGYEQYF.

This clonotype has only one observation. As DNA, the CDR3 is TGTGCCAGCAGTTACCCCCAAGACAGGGCTGAAGCTTTCTTT. It encodes CASSYPQDRAEAFF. This chain links TRBV6-2 or TRBV6-3 with TRBJ1-1; TRBD1 matches 7 bases. The J segment lost 6 bases and the V segment lost 2 bases, leaving 6 bases of the junction unmatched. This CDR3 comprises 14 residues. Germline CDR1 is MNHEY and CDR2 is SVGEGT.

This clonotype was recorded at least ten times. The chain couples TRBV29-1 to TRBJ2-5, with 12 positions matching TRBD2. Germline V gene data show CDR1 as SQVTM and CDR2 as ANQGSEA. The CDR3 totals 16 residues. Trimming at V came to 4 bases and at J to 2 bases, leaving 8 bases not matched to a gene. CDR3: CSVGWLLAGGQETQYF. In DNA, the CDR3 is TGCAGCGTTGGATGGCTACTAGCGGGGGGACAAGAGACCCAGTACTTC.

The CDR3 DNA is TGTGCCAGCAGTCTCGATTGGGCTAGCGGGGCTGAGACCCAGTACTTC. Its translation: CASSLDWASGAETQYF. This sequence joins TRBV3-1 and TRBJ2-5; TRBD2 aligns across 9 bases. V shed 6 bases and J 5 bases; nucleotides not matched to a gene: 13. The CDR3 consists of 16 residues. Germline assignment: CDR1 LGHDT and CDR2 YNNKEL (reference sequence).

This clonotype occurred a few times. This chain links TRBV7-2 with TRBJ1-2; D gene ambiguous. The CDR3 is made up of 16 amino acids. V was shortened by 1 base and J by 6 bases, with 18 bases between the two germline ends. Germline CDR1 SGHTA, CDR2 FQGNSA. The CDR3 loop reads CASSLEVFRGRNGYTF. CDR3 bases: TGTGCCAGCAGCTTAGAGGTCTTCAGAGGACGAAATGGCTACACCTTC.

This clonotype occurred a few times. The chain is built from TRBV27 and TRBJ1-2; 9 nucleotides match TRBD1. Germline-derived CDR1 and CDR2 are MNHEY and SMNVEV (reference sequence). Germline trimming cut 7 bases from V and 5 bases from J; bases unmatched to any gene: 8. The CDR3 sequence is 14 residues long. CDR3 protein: CASTSSGTGYGYTF. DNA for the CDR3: TGTGCCAGCACCTCTTCCGGGACAGGGTATGGCTACACCTTC.

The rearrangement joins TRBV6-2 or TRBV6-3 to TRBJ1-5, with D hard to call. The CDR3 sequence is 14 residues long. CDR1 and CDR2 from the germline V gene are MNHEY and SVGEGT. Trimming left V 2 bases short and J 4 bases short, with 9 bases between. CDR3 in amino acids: CASSYLRINQPQHF. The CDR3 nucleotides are TGTGCCAGCAGTTACCTACGGATTAATCAGCCCCAGCATTTT.

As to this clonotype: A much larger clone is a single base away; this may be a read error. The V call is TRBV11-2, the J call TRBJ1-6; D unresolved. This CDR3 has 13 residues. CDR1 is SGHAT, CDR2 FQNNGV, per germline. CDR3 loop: CTSSLEGLPPLHF. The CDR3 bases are TGTACCAGCAGCTTAGAAGGATTGCCACCCCTCCACTTT.

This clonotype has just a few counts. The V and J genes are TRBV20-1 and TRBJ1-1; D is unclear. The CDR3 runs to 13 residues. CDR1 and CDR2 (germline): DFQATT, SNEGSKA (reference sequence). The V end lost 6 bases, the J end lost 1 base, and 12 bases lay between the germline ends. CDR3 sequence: CSAASYKNTEAFF. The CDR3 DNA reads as TGCAGTGCCGCATCTTACAAGAACACTGAAGCTTTCTTT.

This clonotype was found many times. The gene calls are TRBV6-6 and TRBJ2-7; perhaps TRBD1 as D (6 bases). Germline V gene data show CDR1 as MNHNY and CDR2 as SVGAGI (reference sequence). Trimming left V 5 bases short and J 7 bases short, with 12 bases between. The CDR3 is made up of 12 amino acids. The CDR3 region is CASSTGRGEQYF. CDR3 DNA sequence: TGTGCCAGCAGTACAGGGAGAGGTGAGCAGTACTTC.

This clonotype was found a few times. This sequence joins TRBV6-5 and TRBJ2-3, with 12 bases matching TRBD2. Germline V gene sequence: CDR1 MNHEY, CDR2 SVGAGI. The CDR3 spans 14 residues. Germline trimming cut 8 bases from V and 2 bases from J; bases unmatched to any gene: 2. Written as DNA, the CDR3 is TGTGCCAGCGGACTAGCGGGGCACACAGATACGCAGTATTTT. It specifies CASGLAGHTDTQYF.

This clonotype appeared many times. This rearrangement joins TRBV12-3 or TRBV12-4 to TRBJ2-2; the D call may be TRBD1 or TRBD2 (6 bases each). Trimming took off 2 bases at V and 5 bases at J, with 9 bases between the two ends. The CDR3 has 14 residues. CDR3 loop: CASSLRRGTGELFF. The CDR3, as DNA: TGTGCCAGCAGTTTAAGGAGGGGGACCGGGGAGCTGTTTTTT.

The CDR3 DNA sequence: TGTGCCAGCAGCCCCTTTAGCCCAGGTGCCGAGCAGTACTTC. Its translation: CASSPFSPGAEQYF. The chain uses TRBV14 and TRBJ2-7, with D unclear. The length of the CDR3 is 14 residues. Germline V gene sequence: CDR1 SGHDN, CDR2 FVKESK. Trimming pared 4 bases from V and 6 bases from J, leaving 16 bases between. Together with reference TRBV14 and TRBJ2-7, the CDR3 gives the full variable domain: EAGVTQFPSHSVIEKGQTVTLRCDPISGHDNLYWYRRVMGKEIKFLLHFVKESKQDESGMPNNRFLAERTGGTYSTLKVQPAELEDSGVYFCASSPFSPGAEQYFGPGTRLTVT.

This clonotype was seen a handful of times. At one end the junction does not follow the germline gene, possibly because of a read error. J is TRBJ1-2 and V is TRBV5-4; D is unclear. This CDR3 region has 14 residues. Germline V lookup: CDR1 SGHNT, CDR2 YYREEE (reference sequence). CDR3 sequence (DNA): TGTGCCAGCAGCTGGGTTGGGCAGGCACTCGGCTCCACCTTC. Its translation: CASSWVGQALGSTF.

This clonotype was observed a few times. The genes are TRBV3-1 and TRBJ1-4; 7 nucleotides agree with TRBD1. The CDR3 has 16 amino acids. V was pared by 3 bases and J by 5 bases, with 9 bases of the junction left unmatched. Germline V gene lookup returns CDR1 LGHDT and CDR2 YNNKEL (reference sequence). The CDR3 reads CASSHGGQAGNEKLFF. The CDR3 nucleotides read TGTGCCAGCAGCCATGGAGGACAGGCCGGGAATGAAAAACTGTTTTTT.

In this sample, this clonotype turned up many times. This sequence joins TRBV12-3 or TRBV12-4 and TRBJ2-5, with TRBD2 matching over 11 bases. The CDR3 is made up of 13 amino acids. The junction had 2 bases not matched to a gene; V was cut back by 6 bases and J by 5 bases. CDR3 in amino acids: CASSRTSGETQYF. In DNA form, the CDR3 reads TGTGCCAGCAGCCGGACTAGCGGGGAGACCCAGTACTTC.

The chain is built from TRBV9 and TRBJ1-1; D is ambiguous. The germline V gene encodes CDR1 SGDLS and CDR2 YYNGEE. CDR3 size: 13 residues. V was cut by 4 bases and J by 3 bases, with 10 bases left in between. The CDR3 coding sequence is TGTGCCAGCAGCCCCCTTGGGGACACTGAAGCTTTCTTT. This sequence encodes CASSPLGDTEAFF.

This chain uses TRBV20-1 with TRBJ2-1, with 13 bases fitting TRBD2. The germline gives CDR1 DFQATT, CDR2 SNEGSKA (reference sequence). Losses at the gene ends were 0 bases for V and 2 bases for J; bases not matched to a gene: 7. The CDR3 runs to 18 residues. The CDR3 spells CSARDRGLAGVAYNEQFF. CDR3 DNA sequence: TGCAGTGCTAGAGATCGCGGACTAGCGGGGGTCGCCTACAATGAGCAGTTCTTC.

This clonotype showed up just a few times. The CDR3 is CSVVGGPFTGELFF. The CDR3 coding sequence is TGCAGCGTTGTCGGGGGACCTTTCACCGGGGAGCTGTTTTTT. The chain is built from TRBV29-1 and TRBJ2-2; maybe TRBD2 (6 bases). The CDR3 loop spans 14 amino acids. CDR1 and CDR2 from the germline V gene are SQVTM and ANQGSEA. The germline V and J ends were trimmed by 4 bases and 4 bases, with 13 bases remaining between them.

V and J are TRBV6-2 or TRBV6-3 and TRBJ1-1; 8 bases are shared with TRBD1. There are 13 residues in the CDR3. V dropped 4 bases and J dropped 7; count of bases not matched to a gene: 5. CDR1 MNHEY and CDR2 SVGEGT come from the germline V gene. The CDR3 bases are TGTGCCAGCAGTTTTACCGACAGGGGTGAAGCTTTCTTT. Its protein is CASSFTDRGEAFF.

CDR3: CATTGGAGYGYTF. CDR3 sequence (DNA): TGTGCCACGACAGGGGGCGCAGGCTATGGCTACACCTTC. The J gene is TRBJ1-2, the V gene TRBV6-1, with TRBD1 identical over 10 bases. Losses at the gene ends were 10 bases for V and 4 bases for J; bases not matched to a gene: 6. This CDR3 spans 13 amino acids. CDR1 and CDR2 (germline): MNHNS, SASEGT.

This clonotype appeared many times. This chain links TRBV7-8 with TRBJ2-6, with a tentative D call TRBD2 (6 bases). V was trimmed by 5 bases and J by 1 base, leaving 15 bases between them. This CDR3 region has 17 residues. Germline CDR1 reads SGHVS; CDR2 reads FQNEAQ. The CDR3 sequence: CASSARDFGSGANVLTF. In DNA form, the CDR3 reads TGTGCCAGCAGCGCACGGGACTTTGGATCTGGGGCCAACGTCCTGACTTTC.

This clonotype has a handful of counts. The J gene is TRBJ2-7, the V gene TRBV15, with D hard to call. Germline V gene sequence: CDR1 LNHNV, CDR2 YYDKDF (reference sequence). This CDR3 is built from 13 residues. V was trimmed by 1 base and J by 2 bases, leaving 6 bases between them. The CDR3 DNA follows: TGTGCCACCAGCAGAGGTCGAACCTACGAGCAGTACTTC. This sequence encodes CATSRGRTYEQYF.

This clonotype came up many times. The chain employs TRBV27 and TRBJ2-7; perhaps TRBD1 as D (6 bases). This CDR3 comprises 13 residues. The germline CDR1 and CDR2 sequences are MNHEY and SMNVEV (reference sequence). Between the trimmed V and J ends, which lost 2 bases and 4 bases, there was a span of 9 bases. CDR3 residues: CASSLAGAYEQYF. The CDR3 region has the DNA TGTGCCAGCAGTTTAGCAGGGGCATACGAGCAGTACTTC.

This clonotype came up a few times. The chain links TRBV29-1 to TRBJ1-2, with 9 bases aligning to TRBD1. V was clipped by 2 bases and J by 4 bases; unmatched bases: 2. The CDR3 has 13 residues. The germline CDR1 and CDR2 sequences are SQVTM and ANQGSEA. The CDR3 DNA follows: TGCAGCGTTGAACAGGGACAGGGCTATGGCTACACCTTC. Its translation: CSVEQGQGYGYTF.

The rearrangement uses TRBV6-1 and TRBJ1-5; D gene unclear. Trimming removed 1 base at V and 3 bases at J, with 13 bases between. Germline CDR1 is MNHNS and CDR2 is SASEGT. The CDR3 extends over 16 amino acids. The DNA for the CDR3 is TGTGCCAGCAGTGAAGGGACGGACCGAAACAATCAGCCCCAGCATTTT. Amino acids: CASSEGTDRNNQPQHF.

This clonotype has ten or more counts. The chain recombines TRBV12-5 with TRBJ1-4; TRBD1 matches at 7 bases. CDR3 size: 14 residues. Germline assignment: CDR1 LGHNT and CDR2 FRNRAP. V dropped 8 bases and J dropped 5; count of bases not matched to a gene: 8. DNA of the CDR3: TGTGCTAGTAATGAGGGGGCCCGAAATGAAAAACTGTTTTTT. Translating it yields CASNEGARNEKLFF. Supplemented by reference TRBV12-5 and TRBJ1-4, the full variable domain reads DARVTQTPRHKVTEMGQEVTMRCQPILGHNTVFWYRQTMMQGLELLAYFRNRAPLDDSGMPKDRFSAEMPDATLATLKIQPSEPRDSAVYFCASNEGARNEKLFFGSGTQLSVL.